The subject of this entry is one T cell receptor beta chain. The sample comes from a study of blood T cell repertoires in COVID-19. On the study more broadly: The analysed material was cDNA or gDNA that came from T cells, B-cell-depleted T cells, or PBMCs.

Repertoires were generated with immunoSEQ multiplex PCR, while TCRdb's copy carries only in-frame clones and drops some. The table includes around 250,000 clones, around 83% detected once. CDR3 length: 17 residues. Trimming took 5 bases from V and 0 from J; bases not matched to a gene: 3. The germline CDR1 and CDR2 sequences are SGHAT and FQNNGV. What was sequenced was peripheral blood. The source is a man older than 75 with acute or convalescent COVID-19. This chain uses TRBV11-2 with TRBJ2-1; 14 bases match TRBD2. This CDR3 reads CASSPGTSGSSYNEQFF. As DNA, the CDR3 is TGTGCCAGCAGCCCCGGGACTAGCGGGAGCTCCTACAATGAGCAGTTCTTC.